This T cell receptor beta chain was sequenced during a study of T cell changes during pregnancy in multiple sclerosis. Sequencing used immunoSEQ multiplex PCR; TCRdb keeps in-frame clones, though not all of them. The sample holds 35,000 to 55,000 clones, 90% seen once. This CDR3 has 15 amino acids. Trimming removed 2 bases from V and 3 bases from J; junction bases left unmatched: 4. Germline V gives CDR1 MNHEY, CDR2 SVGAGI. The chain has TRBV6-5 and TRBJ2-3; 8 bases agree with TRBD1. Sample: CD4+ T cells from peripheral blood mononuclear cells, taken before pregnancy. The sequence was obtained from a female donor with multiple sclerosis, enrolled in a pregnancy study. CDR3: CASSYRDRITDTQYF. As DNA, the CDR3 is TGTGCCAGCAGTTACCGGGACAGGATTACAGATACGCAGTATTTT.